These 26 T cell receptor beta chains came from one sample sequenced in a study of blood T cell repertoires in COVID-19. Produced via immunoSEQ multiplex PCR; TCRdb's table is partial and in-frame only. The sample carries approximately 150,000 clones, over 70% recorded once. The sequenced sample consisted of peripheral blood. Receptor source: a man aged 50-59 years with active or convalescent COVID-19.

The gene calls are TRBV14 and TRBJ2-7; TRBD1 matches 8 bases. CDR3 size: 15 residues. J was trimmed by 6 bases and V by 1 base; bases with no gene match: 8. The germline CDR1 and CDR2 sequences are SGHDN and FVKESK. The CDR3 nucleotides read TGTGCCAGCAGCCAAGCGACAGGGGAAAGAGTCGAGCAGTACTTC. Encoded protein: CASSQATGERVEQYF. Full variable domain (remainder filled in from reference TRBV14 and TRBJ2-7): EAGVTQFPSHSVIEKGQTVTLRCDPISGHDNLYWYRRVMGKEIKFLLHFVKESKQDESGMPNNRFLAERTGGTYSTLKVQPAELEDSGVYFCASSQATGERVEQYFGPGTRLTVT.

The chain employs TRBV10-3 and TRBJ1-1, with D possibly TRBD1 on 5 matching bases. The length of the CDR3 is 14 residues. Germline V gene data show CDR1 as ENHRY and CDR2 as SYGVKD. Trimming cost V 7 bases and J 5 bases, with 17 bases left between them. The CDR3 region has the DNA TGTGCCATCAATGGGGCCGCTACTTGGACTGAAGCTTTCTTT. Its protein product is CAINGAATWTEAFF.

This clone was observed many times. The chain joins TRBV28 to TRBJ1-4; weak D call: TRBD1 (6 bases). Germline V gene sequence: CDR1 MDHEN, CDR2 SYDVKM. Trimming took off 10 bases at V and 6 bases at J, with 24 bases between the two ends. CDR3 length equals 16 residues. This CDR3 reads CATSLSPGHADEKLFF. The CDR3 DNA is TGTGCCACCTCACTTAGCCCGGGACACGCGGATGAAAAACTGTTTTTT.

The CDR3 sequence: CASSFLNSPLHF. Here the CDR3 DNA reads TGTGCCAGCAGCTTTCTTAATTCACCCCTCCACTTT. J is TRBJ1-6 and V is TRBV7-3; D unresolved. The CDR3 runs 12 residues. The V end was cut by 3 bases, the J end by 6 bases, with 3 bases between. CDR1 is SGHTA and CDR2 is FQGTGA in the germline V gene. The whole variable domain, filled in from reference TRBV7-3 and TRBJ1-6, reads GAGVSQTPSNKVTEKGKYVELRCDPISGHTALYWYRQSLGQGPEFLIYFQGTGAADDSGLPNDRFFAVRPEGSVSTLKIQRTERGDSAVYLCASSFLNSPLHFGNGTRLTVT.

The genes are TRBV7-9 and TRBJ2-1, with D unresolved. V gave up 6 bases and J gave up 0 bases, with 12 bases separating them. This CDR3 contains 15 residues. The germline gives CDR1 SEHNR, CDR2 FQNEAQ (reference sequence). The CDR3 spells CASSPRGNSYNEQFF. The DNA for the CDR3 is TGTGCCAGCAGTCCCAGAGGAAACTCCTACAATGAGCAGTTCTTC.

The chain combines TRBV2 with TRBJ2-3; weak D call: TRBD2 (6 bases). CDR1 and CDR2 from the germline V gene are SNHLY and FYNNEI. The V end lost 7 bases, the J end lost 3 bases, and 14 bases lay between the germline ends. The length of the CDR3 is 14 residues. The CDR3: CASTREYRTDTQYF. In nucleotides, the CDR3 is TGTGCCAGCACACGGGAGTATAGGACAGATACGCAGTATTTT. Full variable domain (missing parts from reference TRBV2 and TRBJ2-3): EPEVTQTPSHQVTQMGQEVILRCVPISNHLYFYWYRQILGQKVEFLVSFYNNEISEKSEIFDDQFSVERPDGSNFTLKIRSTKLEDSAMYFCASTREYRTDTQYFGPGTRLTVL.

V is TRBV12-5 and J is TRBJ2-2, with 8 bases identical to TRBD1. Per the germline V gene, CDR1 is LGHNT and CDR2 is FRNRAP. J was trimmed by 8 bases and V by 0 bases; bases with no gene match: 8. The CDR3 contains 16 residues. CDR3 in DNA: TGTGCTAGTGGTTTGGTACGGCAGGGGGCGAAGGGGGAGCTGTTTTTT. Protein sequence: CASGLVRQGAKGELFF.

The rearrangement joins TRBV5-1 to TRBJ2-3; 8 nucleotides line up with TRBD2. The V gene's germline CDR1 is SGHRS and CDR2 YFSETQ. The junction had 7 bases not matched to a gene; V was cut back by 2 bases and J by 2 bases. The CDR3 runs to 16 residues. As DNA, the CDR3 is TGCGCCAGCAGCTTTCGGGTAGCGGGGAACACAGATACGCAGTATTTT. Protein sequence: CASSFRVAGNTDTQYF.

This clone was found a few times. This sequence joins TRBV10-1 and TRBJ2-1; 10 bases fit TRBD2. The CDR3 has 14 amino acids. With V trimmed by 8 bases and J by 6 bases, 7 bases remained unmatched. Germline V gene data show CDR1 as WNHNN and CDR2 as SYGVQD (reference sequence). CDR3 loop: CASALAGGLNEQFF. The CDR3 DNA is TGCGCCAGCGCCTTAGCGGGAGGCCTCAATGAGCAGTTCTTC.

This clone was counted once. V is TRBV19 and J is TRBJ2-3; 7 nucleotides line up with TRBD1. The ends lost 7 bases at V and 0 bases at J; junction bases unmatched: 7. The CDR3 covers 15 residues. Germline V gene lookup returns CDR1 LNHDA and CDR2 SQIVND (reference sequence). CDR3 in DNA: TGTGCCAGTAAGATGGGGACAGCTAGCACAGATACGCAGTATTTT. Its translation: CASKMGTASTDTQYF.

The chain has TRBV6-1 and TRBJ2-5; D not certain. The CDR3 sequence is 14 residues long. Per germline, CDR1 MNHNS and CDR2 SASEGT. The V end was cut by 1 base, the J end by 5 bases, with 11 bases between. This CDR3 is CASSEGPFFETQYF. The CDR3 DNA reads TGTGCCAGCAGTGAAGGGCCCTTCTTCGAGACCCAGTACTTC.

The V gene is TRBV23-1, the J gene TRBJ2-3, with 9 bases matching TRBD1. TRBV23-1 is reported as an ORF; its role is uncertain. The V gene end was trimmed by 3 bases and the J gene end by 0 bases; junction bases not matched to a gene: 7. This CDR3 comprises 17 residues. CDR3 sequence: CASSQPGTGTSTDTQYF. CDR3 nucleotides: TGCGCCAGCAGTCAGCCCGGGACAGGGACGAGCACAGATACGCAGTATTTT.

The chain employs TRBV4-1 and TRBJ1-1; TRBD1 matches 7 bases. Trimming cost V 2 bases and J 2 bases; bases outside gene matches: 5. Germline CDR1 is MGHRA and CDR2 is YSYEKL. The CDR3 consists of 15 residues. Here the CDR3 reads CASSQPGQRNTEAFF. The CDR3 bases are TGCGCCAGCAGCCAACCGGGACAGAGAAACACTGAAGCTTTCTTT.

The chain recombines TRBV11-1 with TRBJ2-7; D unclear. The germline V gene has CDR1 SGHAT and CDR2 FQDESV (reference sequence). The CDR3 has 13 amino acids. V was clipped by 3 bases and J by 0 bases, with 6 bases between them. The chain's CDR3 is CASSFPGSYEQYF. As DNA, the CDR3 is TGTGCCAGCAGCTTCCCGGGCTCCTACGAGCAGTACTTC.

The CDR3 spells CASSLDVAMGQGYEQYF. The CDR3 DNA reads TGTGCCAGCAGCTTAGATGTCGCAATGGGACAGGGCTACGAGCAGTACTTC. V and J are TRBV11-2 and TRBJ2-7, with 9 nucleotides matching TRBD1. Germline CDR1 SGHAT, CDR2 FQNNGV. Losses at the gene ends were 0 bases for V and 3 bases for J; bases not matched to a gene: 9. CDR3 length: 17 residues.

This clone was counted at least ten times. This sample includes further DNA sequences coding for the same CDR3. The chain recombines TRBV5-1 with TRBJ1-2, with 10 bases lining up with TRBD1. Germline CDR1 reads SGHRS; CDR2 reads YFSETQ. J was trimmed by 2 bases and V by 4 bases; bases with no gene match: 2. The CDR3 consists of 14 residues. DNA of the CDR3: TGCGCCAGCAGCCCGGACAGGGGGAACTATGGCTACACCTTC. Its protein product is CASSPDRGNYGYTF. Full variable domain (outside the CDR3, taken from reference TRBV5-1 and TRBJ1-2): KAGVTQTPRYLIKTRGQQVTLSCSPISGHRSVSWYQQTPGQGLQFLFEYFSETQRNKGNFPGRFSGRQFSNSRSEMNVSTLELGDSALYLCASSPDRGNYGYTFGSGTRLTVV.

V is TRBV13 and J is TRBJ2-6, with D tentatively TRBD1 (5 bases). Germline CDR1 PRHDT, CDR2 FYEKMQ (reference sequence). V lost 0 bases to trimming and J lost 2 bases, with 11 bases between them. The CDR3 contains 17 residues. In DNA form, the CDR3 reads TGTGCCAGCAGCTTAGGGGGGCCACATACTGGGGCCAACGTCCTGACTTTC. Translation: CASSLGGPHTGANVLTF.

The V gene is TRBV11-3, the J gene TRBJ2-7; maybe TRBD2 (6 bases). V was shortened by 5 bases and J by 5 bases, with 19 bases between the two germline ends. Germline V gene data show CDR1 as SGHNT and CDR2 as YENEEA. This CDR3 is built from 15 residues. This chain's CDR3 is CASSPGPGTRHEQYF. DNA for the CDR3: TGTGCCAGCAGCCCAGGCCCAGGGACTCGCCACGAGCAGTACTTC.

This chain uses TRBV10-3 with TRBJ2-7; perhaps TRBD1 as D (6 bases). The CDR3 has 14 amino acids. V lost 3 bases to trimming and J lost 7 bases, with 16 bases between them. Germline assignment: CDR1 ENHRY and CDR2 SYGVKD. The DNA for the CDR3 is TGTGCCATCAGTGATGGGGCAGGGGTCCGGGAGCAGTACTTC. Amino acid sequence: CAISDGAGVREQYF.

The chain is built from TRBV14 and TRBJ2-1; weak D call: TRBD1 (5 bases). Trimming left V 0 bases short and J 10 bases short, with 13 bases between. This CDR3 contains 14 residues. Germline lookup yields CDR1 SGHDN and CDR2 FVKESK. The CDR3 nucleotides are TGTGCCAGCAGCCAAGATCTGACAGCAGAAGAGCAGTTCTTC. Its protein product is CASSQDLTAEEQFF.

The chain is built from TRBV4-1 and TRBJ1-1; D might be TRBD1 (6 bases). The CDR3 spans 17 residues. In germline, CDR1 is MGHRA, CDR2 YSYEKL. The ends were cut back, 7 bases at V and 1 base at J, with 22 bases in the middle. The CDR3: CASTTRGRGNENTEAFF. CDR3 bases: TGCGCCAGCACCACCAGGGGCAGGGGTAACGAGAACACTGAAGCTTTCTTT.

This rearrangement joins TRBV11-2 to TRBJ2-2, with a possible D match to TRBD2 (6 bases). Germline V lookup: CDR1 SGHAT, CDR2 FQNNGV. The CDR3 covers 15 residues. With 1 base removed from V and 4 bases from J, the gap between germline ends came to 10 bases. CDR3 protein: CASSLGVGGTGELFF. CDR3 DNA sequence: TGTGCCAGCAGCTTAGGGGTCGGGGGCACCGGGGAGCTGTTTTTT.

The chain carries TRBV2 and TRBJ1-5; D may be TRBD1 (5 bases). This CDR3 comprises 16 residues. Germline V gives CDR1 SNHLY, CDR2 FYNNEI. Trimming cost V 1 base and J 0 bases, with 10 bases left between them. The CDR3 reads CASSEGGLSSNQPQHF. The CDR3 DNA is TGTGCCAGCAGTGAAGGGGGACTCTCTAGCAATCAGCCCCAGCATTTT.

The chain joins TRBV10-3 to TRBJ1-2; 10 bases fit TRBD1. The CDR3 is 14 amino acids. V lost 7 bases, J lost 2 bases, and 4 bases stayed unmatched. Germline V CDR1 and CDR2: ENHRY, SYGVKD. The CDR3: CAIIPGQGNYGYTF. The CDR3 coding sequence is TGTGCCATCATCCCGGGACAGGGGAACTATGGCTACACCTTC.

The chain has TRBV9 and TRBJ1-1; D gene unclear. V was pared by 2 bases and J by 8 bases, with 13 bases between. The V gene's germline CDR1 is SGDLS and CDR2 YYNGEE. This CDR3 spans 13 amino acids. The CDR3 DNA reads TGTGCCAGCAGCGTCCTAGACTCTTTGGAAGCTTTCTTT. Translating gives CASSVLDSLEAFF.

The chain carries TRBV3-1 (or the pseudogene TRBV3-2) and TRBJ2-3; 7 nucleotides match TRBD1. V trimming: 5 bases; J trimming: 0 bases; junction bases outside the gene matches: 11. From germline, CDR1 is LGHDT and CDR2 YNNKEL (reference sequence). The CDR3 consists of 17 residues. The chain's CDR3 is CASSNTRDSYSTDTQYF. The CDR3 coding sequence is TGTGCCAGCAGCAACACACGGGACAGCTATAGCACAGATACGCAGTATTTT.